These 5 T cell receptor beta chains were all obtained from the same sample, sequenced in a study of T cells in women clearing cervical HPV infection. Sequencing was performed with immunoSEQ multiplex PCR; in TCRdb, only in-frame clones are kept and a portion is missing. The table counts about 30,000 clones; about 3.1% lies in the top ten. The specimen was blood buffy coat. The source of these receptors is a woman between 18 and 75 years old with a cervical HPV16 infection that either progressed to CIN3+ or cleared (not recorded which).

Comment on this clone: Coverage ceases 3 residues before the CDR3 finishes, and the germline J gene fills in the end. The chain combines TRBV19 with TRBJ2-4; D might be TRBD1 (7 bases). Germline CDR1 is LNHDA and CDR2 is SQIVND (reference sequence). The CDR3 loop spans 14 amino acids. Incomplete CDR3 DNA: TGTGCCAGTAGGCTTAGGACAGGACTATATGGT. It is translated as CASRLRTGLYG. The whole CDR3 sequence reads CASRLRTGLYGQYF.

This clone is called medium-sized based on its frequency. The sequenced fragment ends 3 residues before the CDR3 boundary, so the rest is inferred from the germline J gene. This chain joins TRBV7-3 and TRBJ2-1; D remains unclear. This CDR3 comprises 12 residues. Trimming cost V 0 bases and J 7 bases, with 4 bases left between them. Germline loops: CDR1 SGHTA, CDR2 FQGTGA. This CDR3 reads CASSLTLNEQFF. The CDR3 DNA, read in part, is TGTGCCAGCAGCTTAACGCTAAATGAG.

A note on this clone: The read halts 3 residues ahead of the CDR3 end, with the missing end drawn from the germline J gene. J is TRBJ2-3 and V is TRBV5-6; D might be TRBD1 (5 bases). Per the germline V gene, CDR1 is SGHDT and CDR2 is YYEEEE. The V and J ends lost 3 bases and 4 bases respectively, with 15 bases between them. CDR3 length: 15 residues. CDR3 protein: CASSSWYQGPDTQYF. The part of the CDR3 DNA that was read is TGTGCCAGCAGCTCGTGGTATCAGGGCCCAGATACG.

The part of the CDR3 DNA that was read is TGCGCCAGCAGCTTGCGGGGGGCCTTTCCGGCTAGCGGGGAGGAGACC. This sequence encodes CASSLRGAFPASGEET. The complete CDR3 sequence is CASSLRGAFPASGEETQYF. This chain links TRBV5-1 with TRBJ2-5; 9 bases are shared with TRBD2. The read is 3 residues too short to cover the CDR3 end, so that end is filled in from the germline J gene. This CDR3 is 19 amino acids long. Germline CDR1 reads SGHRS; CDR2 reads YFSETQ. V shed 1 base, J shed 5 bases, and the junction held 18 bases outside the gene matches.

Worth noting for this clone: Coverage ceases 3 residues before the CDR3 finishes, and the germline J gene fills in the end. V is TRBV2 and J is TRBJ2-1; 9 bases map to TRBD2. Germline-derived CDR1 and CDR2 are SNHLY and FYNNEI. The CDR3 spans 14 residues. With V trimmed by 5 bases and J by 9 bases, 8 bases remained unmatched. The CDR3 region is CASSFGGGAVEQFF. CDR3 DNA (partial): TGTGCCAGCAGTTTTGGCGGGGGGGCTGTTGAG. Variable domain in full (rest from reference TRBV2 and TRBJ2-1): EPEVTQTPSHQVTQMGQEVILRCVPISNHLYFYWYRQILGQKVEFLVSFYNNEISEKSEIFDDQFSVERPDGSNFTLKIRSTKLEDSAMYFCASSFGGGAVEQFFGPGTRLTVL.